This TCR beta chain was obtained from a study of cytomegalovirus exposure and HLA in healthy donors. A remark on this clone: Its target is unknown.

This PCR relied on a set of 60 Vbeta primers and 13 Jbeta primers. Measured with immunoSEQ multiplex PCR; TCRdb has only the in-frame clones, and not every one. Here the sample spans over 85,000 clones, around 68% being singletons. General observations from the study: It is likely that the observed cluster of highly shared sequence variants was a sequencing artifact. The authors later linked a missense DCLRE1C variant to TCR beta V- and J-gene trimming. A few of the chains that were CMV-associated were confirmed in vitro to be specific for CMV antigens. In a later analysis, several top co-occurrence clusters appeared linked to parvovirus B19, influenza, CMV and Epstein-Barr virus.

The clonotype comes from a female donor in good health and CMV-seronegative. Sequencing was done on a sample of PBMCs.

CDR3 in amino acids: CASSLLGHFGEQYF. The CDR3 DNA reads TGTGCCAGCAGCCTCCTGGGACACTTTGGGGAGCAGTACTTC. The chain recombines TRBV11-1 with TRBJ2-7; a weak D match, TRBD1 (6 bases). Per the germline V gene, CDR1 is SGHAT and CDR2 is FQDESV (reference sequence). This CDR3 is 14 amino acids long. Between the trimmed V and J ends, which lost 5 bases and 7 bases, there was a span of 18 bases.